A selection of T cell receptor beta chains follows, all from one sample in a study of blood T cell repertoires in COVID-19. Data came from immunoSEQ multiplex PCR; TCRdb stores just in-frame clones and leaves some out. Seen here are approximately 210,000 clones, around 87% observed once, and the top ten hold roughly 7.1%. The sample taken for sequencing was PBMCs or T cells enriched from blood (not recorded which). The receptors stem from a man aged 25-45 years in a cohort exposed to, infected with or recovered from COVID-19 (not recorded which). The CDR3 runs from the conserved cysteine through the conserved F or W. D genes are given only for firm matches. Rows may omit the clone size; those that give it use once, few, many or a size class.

CDR3: CASSLPRQGKAGELFF
DNA: TGCGCCAGCAGCTTGCCCCGACAGGGAAAGGCCGGGGAGCTGTTTTTT
J: TRBJ2-2
size: NA
V: TRBV5-1
D: TRBD1

CDR3: CASSPRTSRSSYNEQFF
DNA: TGCGCCAGCAGCCCACGGACTAGCCGGAGCTCCTACAATGAGCAGTTCTTC
J: TRBJ2-1
size: NA
V: TRBV5-1
D: TRBD2

CDR3: CASLGRGEGKGYTF
DNA: TGTGCCAGCCTCGGGCGAGGGGAGGGAAAGGGCTACACCTTC
J: TRBJ1-2
size: NA
V: TRBV28
D: NA

CDR3: CASTLGGGYNSPLHF
DNA: TGTGCCAGCACCCTCGGGGGGGGATATAATTCACCCCTCCACTTT
J: TRBJ1-6
size: NA
V: TRBV6-5
D: NA

CDR3: CASSLGPGLETQYF
DNA: TGTGCCAGCAGCTTGGGGCCTGGCCTAGAGACCCAGTACTTC
J: TRBJ2-5
size: NA
V: TRBV5-8
D: NA

CDR3: CASSPGLVRETQYF
DNA: TGTGCCAGCAGTCCCGGACTAGTGAGGGAGACCCAGTACTTC
J: TRBJ2-5
size: NA
V: TRBV6-5
D: TRBD2

CDR3: CASSFNRVDGYTF
DNA: TGTGCCAGCAGTTTCAACAGGGTCGATGGCTACACCTTC
J: TRBJ1-2
size: NA
V: TRBV28
D: NA

CDR3: CASIFRTSGNNEQFF
DNA: TGTGCCAGCATATTCCGGACTAGCGGTAACAATGAGCAGTTCTTC
J: TRBJ2-1
size: NA
V: TRBV28
D: TRBD2

CDR3: CASSLEFQGEQYF
DNA: TGTGCCAGCAGCTTGGAGTTCCAGGGGGAGCAGTACTTC
J: TRBJ2-7
size: NA
V: TRBV27
D: NA

CDR3: CASSSLLAMNTEAFF
DNA: TGTGCCAGCAGTTCTCTACTAGCCATGAACACTGAAGCTTTCTTT
J: TRBJ1-1
size: NA
V: TRBV28
D: NA

CDR3: CASSPGPIKREGYNEQFF
DNA: TGTGCCAGCAGCCCAGGCCCTATAAAGCGGGAGGGTTACAATGAGCAGTTCTTC
J: TRBJ2-1
size: few
V: TRBV7-2
D: TRBD2

CDR3: CASSPRGGQGTDTQYF
DNA: TGTGCCAGCTCACCGCGGGGGGGGCAAGGCACAGATACGCAGTATTTT
J: TRBJ2-3
size: NA
V: TRBV18
D: TRBD2

CDR3: CASSLAQATYEQYF
DNA: TGTGCCAGCAGCTTAGCACAGGCCACCTACGAGCAGTACTTC
J: TRBJ2-7
size: few
V: TRBV11-2
D: NA

CDR3: CASSRGGVSNEQYF
DNA: TGTGCCAGCAGTCGAGGGGGCGTATCGAACGAGCAGTACTTC
J: TRBJ2-7
size: once
V: TRBV28
D: TRBD1

CDR3: CASSEQGVPYEQYF
DNA: TGTGCCAGCAGTGAACAGGGGGTTCCCTACGAGCAGTACTTC
J: TRBJ2-7
size: NA
V: TRBV2
D: TRBD1

CDR3: CASSPGLAGVGALAKNIQYF
DNA: TGTGCCAGCAGCCCGGGACTAGCGGGAGTAGGGGCCCTAGCCAAAAACATTCAGTACTTC
J: TRBJ2-4
size: NA
V: TRBV3-1/TRBV3-2
D: TRBD2